The 9 T cell receptor beta chains given below trace back to one sample, sequenced in a study of T cell repertoires and Cas9 in healthy adults (dated 2018 in TCRdb). Receptor amplification or capture employed the immunoSEQ multiplex PCR assay. The immuneACCESS repertoire file appears here via TCRdb, limited to in-frame rearrangements. These files lack a portion of the clones; in checked studies, under half of the deficit traces to unresolved V genes, and the cause of the others is not known. In this sample the table shows 20,000 to 25,000 clones, 80% to 95% of which occur a single time. In total, the top ten clones hold about 0.84% of the sample. Sample: CD4+ effector T cells (CD127+, CD25-, CD137-, CD154-) from PBMCs; culture status not recorded. Source of these receptors: a human donor in good health.

V gene TRBV9 combines with J gene TRBJ2-3, with 9 bases lining up with TRBD2. CDR1 and CDR2 (germline): SGDLS, YYNGEE. CDR3 length: 13 residues. V lost 3 bases and J lost 15; bases outside the gene matches: 11. CDR3 protein: CASSASGTSRAYF. In DNA, the CDR3 is TGTGCCAGCAGCGCTTCAGGGACTAGCCGTGCCTATTTT.

This chain joins TRBV6-4 and TRBJ1-1, with 7 bases lining up with TRBD1. Germline V gene data show CDR1 as MRHNA and CDR2 as SNTAGT. J was trimmed by 1 base and V by 4 bases; bases with no gene match: 9. The CDR3 covers 16 residues. Here the CDR3 DNA reads TGTGCCAGCAGTGCGGTTTCGGGGACAGCGAACACTGAAGCTTTCTTT. Translation gives CASSAVSGTANTEAFF.

This clone was counted only a few times. The V call is TRBV4-3, the J call TRBJ2-3, with 7 bases matching TRBD2. The length of the CDR3 is 14 residues. The J segment lost 4 bases and the V segment lost 11 bases, leaving 12 bases of the junction unmatched. The germline V gene has CDR1 LGHNA and CDR2 YSLEER. CDR3 in amino acids: CASSRGGPADTQYF. The CDR3 region has the DNA TGCGCCTCAAGTAGGGGAGGGCCGGCAGATACGCAGTATTTT.

The rearrangement links TRBV7-2 to TRBJ2-1, with 7 nucleotides matching TRBD2. CDR3 length equals 16 residues. Trimming cost V 5 bases and J 9 bases; bases outside gene matches: 16. CDR1 and CDR2 from the germline V gene are SGHTA and FQGNSA. CDR3 DNA: TGTGCCAGCAGCCCTTTGGGGGGGGTCGGGCAGTTTGAGCAGTTCTTC. It specifies CASSPLGGVGQFEQFF.

V gene TRBV7-2 combines with J gene TRBJ1-1; D may be TRBD1 (5 bases). The CDR3 is made up of 15 amino acids. Germline lookup yields CDR1 SGHTA and CDR2 FQGNSA. Trimming cost V 1 base and J 1 base, with 10 bases left between them. CDR3 sequence: CASSLVSGTNTEAFF. The CDR3 DNA is TGTGCCAGCAGCTTAGTATCCGGGACGAACACTGAAGCTTTCTTT.

The chain couples TRBV7-9 to TRBJ1-1, with D tentatively TRBD1 (5 bases). V was clipped by 5 bases and J by 1 base, with 8 bases between them. Germline CDR1 reads SEHNR; CDR2 reads FQNEAQ (reference sequence). The length of the CDR3 is 13 residues. This CDR3 is CASSPQGNTEAFF. CDR3 DNA sequence: TGTGCCAGCAGCCCCCAGGGGAACACTGAAGCTTTCTTT.

The chain links TRBV10-3 to TRBJ1-4; unclear D gene. The CDR3 runs 15 residues. V was shortened by 0 bases and J by 3 bases, with 8 bases between the two germline ends. Per germline, CDR1 ENHRY and CDR2 SYGVKD. The DNA for the CDR3 is TGTGCCATCAGTGAGTCTGACGGCTCTAATGAAAAACTGTTTTTT. Translating gives CAISESDGSNEKLFF.

This clone occurred once. This sequence joins TRBV5-1 and TRBJ1-1; D possibly corresponds to TRBD1 (5 bases). CDR3 size: 15 residues. Looked up from germline, CDR1 is SGHRS and CDR2 is YFSETQ. Trimming pared 2 bases from V and 4 bases from J, leaving 15 bases between. CDR3 amino acids: CASSLDFGGATEAFF. The CDR3 bases are TGCGCCAGCAGCTTAGACTTCGGAGGGGCCACTGAAGCTTTCTTT. Variable domain in full (rest from reference TRBV5-1 and TRBJ1-1): KAGVTQTPRYLIKTRGQQVTLSCSPISGHRSVSWYQQTPGQGLQFLFEYFSETQRNKGNFPGRFSGRQFSNSRSEMNVSTLELGDSALYLCASSLDFGGATEAFFGQGTRLTVV.

This sequence joins TRBV7-2 and TRBJ2-3, with D perhaps matching TRBD2 (6 bases). Per the germline V gene, CDR1 is SGHTA and CDR2 is FQGNSA. V lost 4 bases to trimming and J lost 1 base, with 21 bases between them. The CDR3 extends over 18 amino acids. In nucleotides, the CDR3 is TGTGCCAGCAGCTCTAGGGGAAGGCGGTGGGGGGGCACAGATACGCAGTATTTT. It translates to CASSSRGRRWGGTDTQYF.